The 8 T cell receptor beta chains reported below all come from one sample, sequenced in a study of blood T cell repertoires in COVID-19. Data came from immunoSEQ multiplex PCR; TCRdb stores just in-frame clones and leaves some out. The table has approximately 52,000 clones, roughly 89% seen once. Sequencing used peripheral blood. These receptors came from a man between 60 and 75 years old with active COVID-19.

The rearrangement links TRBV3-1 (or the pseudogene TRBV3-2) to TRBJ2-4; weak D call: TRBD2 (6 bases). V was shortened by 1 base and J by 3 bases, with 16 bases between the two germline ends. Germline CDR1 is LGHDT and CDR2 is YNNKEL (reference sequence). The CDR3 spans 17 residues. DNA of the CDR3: TGTGCCAGCAGCCAAGGGGGACTGGCGGACCACAAAAACATTCAGTACTTC. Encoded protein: CASSQGGLADHKNIQYF.

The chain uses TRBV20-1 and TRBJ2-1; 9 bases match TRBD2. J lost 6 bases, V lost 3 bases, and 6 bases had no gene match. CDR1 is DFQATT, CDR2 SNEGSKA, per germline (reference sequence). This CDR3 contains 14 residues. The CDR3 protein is CSASVAGDSNEQFF. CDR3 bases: TGCAGTGCTAGTGTAGCGGGAGATAGCAATGAGCAGTTCTTC.

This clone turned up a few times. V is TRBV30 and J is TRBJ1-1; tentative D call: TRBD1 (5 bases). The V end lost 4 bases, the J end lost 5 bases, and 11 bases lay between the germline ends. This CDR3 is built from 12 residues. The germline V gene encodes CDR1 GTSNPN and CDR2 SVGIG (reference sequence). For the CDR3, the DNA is TGTGCCTGGATTGGCCGGGGGACTGAAGCTTTCTTT. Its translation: CAWIGRGTEAFF.

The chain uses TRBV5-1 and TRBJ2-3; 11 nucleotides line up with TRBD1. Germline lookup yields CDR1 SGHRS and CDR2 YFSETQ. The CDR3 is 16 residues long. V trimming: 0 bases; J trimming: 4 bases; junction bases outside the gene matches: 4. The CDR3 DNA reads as TGCGCCAGCAGCTTGGCCCGGACAGGGGGCGCAGATACGCAGTATTTT. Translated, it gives CASSLARTGGADTQYF.

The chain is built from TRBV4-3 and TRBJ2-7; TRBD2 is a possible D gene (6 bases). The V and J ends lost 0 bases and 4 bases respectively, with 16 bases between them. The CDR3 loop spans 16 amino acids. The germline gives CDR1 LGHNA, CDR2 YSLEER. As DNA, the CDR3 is TGCGCCAGCAGCCAAGACTTGAACGGGGGTTGGTACGAGCAGTACTTC. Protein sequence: CASSQDLNGGWYEQYF.

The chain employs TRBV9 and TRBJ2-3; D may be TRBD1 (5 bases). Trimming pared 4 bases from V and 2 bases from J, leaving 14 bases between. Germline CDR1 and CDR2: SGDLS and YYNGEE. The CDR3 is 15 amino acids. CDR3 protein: CASSTRQSFTDTQYF. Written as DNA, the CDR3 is TGTGCCAGCAGCACAAGACAGTCCTTCACAGATACGCAGTATTTT.

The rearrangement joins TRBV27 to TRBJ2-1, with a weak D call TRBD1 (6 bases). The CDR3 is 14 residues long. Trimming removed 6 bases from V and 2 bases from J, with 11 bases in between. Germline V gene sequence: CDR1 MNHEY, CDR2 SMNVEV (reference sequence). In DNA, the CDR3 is TGTGCCAGCAGCCTCAGGGGCACCTACAATGAGCAGTTCTTC. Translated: CASSLRGTYNEQFF.

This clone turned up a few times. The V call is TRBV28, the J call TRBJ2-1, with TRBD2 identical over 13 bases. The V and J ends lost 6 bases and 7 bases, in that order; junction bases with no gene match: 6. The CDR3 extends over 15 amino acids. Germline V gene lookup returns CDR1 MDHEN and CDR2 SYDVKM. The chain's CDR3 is CASSPRTSGRNEQFF. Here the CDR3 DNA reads TGTGCCAGCAGCCCTCGGACTAGCGGGAGAAATGAGCAGTTCTTC. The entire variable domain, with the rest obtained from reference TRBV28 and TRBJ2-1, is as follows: DVKVTQSSRYLVKRTGEKVFLECVQDMDHENMFWYRQDPGLGLRLIYFSYDVKMKEKGDIPEGYSVSREKKERFSLILESASTNQTSMYLCASSPRTSGRNEQFFGPGTRLTVL.